The rows below give T cell receptor beta chains drawn from one sample of a study of blood T cells in healthy people across ages. A single record per CDR3 protein comes from TCRdb applying MiXCR to the 5' RACE reads. The sample lists approximately 1,000,000 distinct CDR3 sequences, around two fifths seen once, with about an eighth in the top ten. Sample: blood. These receptors originate from a man between 18 and 29 years old in good health. CDR3s include the opening cysteine and the closing phenylalanine or tryptophan. Each record gives: J gene, clone size, V gene, D gene, CDR3 DNA, CDR3 protein. The D gene is left open where the match is weak. Only part of the rows carry a size: once, few, many, or a class if the clone is expanded.

TRBJ2-5 many TRBV6-5 TRBD2 TGTGCCAGCAGTTACACCGGACTAGGAAGAGAGACCCAGTACTTC CASSYTGLGRETQYF
TRBJ1-1 - TRBV7-8 - TGTGCCGGCAGCTTAGGGACTTCTGGGAACACTGAAGCTTTCTTT CAGSLGTSGNTEAFF
TRBJ1-4 - TRBV7-2 - TGTGCCAGCAGCTTAGAGGCAGATAATGAAAAACTGTTTTTT CASSLEADNEKLFF
TRBJ1-4 - TRBV2 - TGTGCCAGCAGGGACGGACACTCGGGGGAAAAACTGTTTTTT CASRDGHSGEKLFF
TRBJ2-3 - TRBV5-5 - TGTGCCAGCAGCTTGGGGGCACCCCCAAGCACAGATACGCAGTATTTT CASSLGAPPSTDTQYF
TRBJ2-1 - TRBV12-3/TRBV12-4 - TGTGCCAGCATGCAGGGGCTGGGATACAATGAGCAGTTCTTC CASMQGLGYNEQFF
TRBJ2-3 - TRBV20-1 TRBD2 TGCAGTGCTATCCAGCGGGGGGCTCCTACAGATACGCAGTATTTT CSAIQRGAPTDTQYF
TRBJ1-5 - TRBV10-3 TRBD1 TGTGCCATTGCCGGGACAGGGGGTCAGCCCCAGCATTTT CAIAGTGGQPQHF
TRBJ1-2 - TRBV7-3 TRBD1 TGTGCCAGCAGCTCCCCACAGACAGGGGTCGACTATGGCTACACCTTC CASSSPQTGVDYGYTF
TRBJ2-1 - TRBV20-1 - TGCAGTGCTACGACGGTCGGCGTTGAGCAGTTCTTC CSATTVGVEQFF
TRBJ1-4 - TRBV29-1 - TGCAGCGTTCATCAGAGAGAAAAACTGTTTTTT CSVHQREKLFF
TRBJ2-5 once TRBV7-6 TRBD2 TGTGCCAGCAGCTACCGGACTAGCGAGGAGACCCAGTACTTC CASSYRTSEETQYF
TRBJ2-7 - TRBV6-5 TRBD1 TGTGCCAGCGCCGAACAGGGGTTTTCCAACAATGAGCAGTACTTC CASAEQGFSNNEQYF
TRBJ2-2 - TRBV7-8 - TGTGCCAGCCTCCCCGGACGGACGAACACCGGGGAGCTGTTTTTT CASLPGRTNTGELFF
TRBJ2-3 - TRBV4-2 - TGTGCCAGCAGCCAAGTTCAGGGGGGGCTAGATACGCAGTATTTT CASSQVQGGLDTQYF
TRBJ2-1 - TRBV12-5 - TGTGCTAGTGGTTTGCCCCACGGGGATGAGCAGTTCTTC CASGLPHGDEQFF
TRBJ1-1 few TRBV4-1 - TGCGCCAGCAGCCAAGATCAGAGGATGCCACCTGAAGCTTTCTTT CASSQDQRMPPEAFF
TRBJ2-7 few TRBV27 TRBD1 TGTGCCAGCACCCCTATTGGACAGGGGGACTTCTACGAGCAGTACTTC CASTPIGQGDFYEQYF
TRBJ1-1 few TRBV20-1 - TGCAGTGCTAGAGACCAGGGAATAGGGACTGAAGCTTTCTTT CSARDQGIGTEAFF
TRBJ2-3 few TRBV20-1 TRBD2 TGCAGTGCTAGACCCAACCGGGACTATGCCACAGATACGCAGTATTTT CSARPNRDYATDTQYF
TRBJ2-5 - TRBV7-2 TRBD2 TGTGCCAGCAGCTTGCTTCCCGGACTAGCGGGGCTTGAGCAGTACTTC CASSLLPGLAGLEQYF
TRBJ1-2 few TRBV6-6 - TGTGCCAGCAGTTACGACAGGACTAACTATGGCTACACCTTC CASSYDRTNYGYTF
TRBJ1-1 - TRBV7-2 - TGTGCCAGCAGCTTAGATCCCGGTACTGAAGCTTTCTTT CASSLDPGTEAFF
TRBJ1-1 once TRBV14 - TGTGCCAGCAGCCCCCTAGGAGTTACTGAAGCTTTCTTT CASSPLGVTEAFF
TRBJ2-2 few TRBV7-2 TRBD2 TGTGCCAGCAGAGCGGGACCGGCGAACACCGGGGAGCTGTTTTTT CASRAGPANTGELFF
TRBJ2-2 few TRBV4-1 - TGCGCCAGCAGCCAATCCAGGACACCTGAGGGAACCGGGGAGCTGTTTTTT CASSQSRTPEGTGELFF
TRBJ2-7 few TRBV4-1 - TGCGCCAGCAGCCCAGGCGGCTTGAGGGATCCTTCCTACGAGCAGTACTTC CASSPGGLRDPSYEQYF
TRBJ1-5 once TRBV4-3 - TGCGCCAGCAGCCAAGATGGGCCGGGAACTCAGCCCCAGCATTTT CASSQDGPGTQPQHF
TRBJ2-1 few TRBV12-3/TRBV12-4 - TGTGCCAGCAGTGTTGTGCAGGGCCATGAGCAGTTCTTC CASSVVQGHEQFF
TRBJ2-5 - TRBV4-1 - TGCGCCAGCAGCCAACGATACCCAGGACAGTCTTCAGAGACCCAGTACTTC CASSQRYPGQSSETQYF
TRBJ1-1 - TRBV29-1 - TGCAGCGTTCTCCCGGCCGGATTGAACACTGAAGCTTTCTTT CSVLPAGLNTEAFF
TRBJ2-1 - TRBV20-1 TRBD1 TGCAGTGCTAGGCGCGCCGGGACAGCCTGCAATGAGCAGTTCTTC CSARRAGTACNEQFF
TRBJ2-5 few TRBV29-1 TRBD1 TGCAGCGTTGAAGGGGGCATCGGGACAGGGCAAGAGACCCAGTACTTC CSVEGGIGTGQETQYF
TRBJ1-6 few TRBV12-3/TRBV12-4 - TGTGCCAGCAGTCGGGGTAGTTCACCCCTCCACTTT CASSRGSSPLHF
TRBJ2-3 - TRBV11-2 - TGTGCCAGCAGCTCCCCCCCTAGCGAGCCAGATACGCAGTATTTT CASSSPPSEPDTQYF
TRBJ2-3 - TRBV7-2 - TGTGCCAGCAGCTTAGTTCATTTTGGGGGGACCGGGGATACGCAGTATTTT CASSLVHFGGTGDTQYF
TRBJ2-3 - TRBV20-1 TRBD2 TGCAGTGCGGAGGCGACTAGCGGGCCAACAGATACGCAGTATTTT CSAEATSGPTDTQYF
TRBJ2-1 - TRBV10-3 TRBD2 TGTGCCACTGAAACTAGCGGGGGGGCCGAAGGTTCCTACAATGAGCAGTTCTTC CATETSGGAEGSYNEQFF
TRBJ2-3 - TRBV20-1 - TGCAGTGCTAGAGAACGCAGGTTGGCAGATACGCAGTATTTT CSARERRLADTQYF
TRBJ2-3 few TRBV6-6 TRBD2 TGTGCCAGCAGTTACCGAGCGGGGGGTACAGATACGCAGTATTTT CASSYRAGGTDTQYF
TRBJ2-7 - TRBV9 - TGTGCCAGCAGCGTAGGTACAGAGCAGTACTTC CASSVGTEQYF
TRBJ2-7 - TRBV12-3/TRBV12-4 - TGTGCCAGCAGTTGGACTGCGAGCTCCTACGAGCAGTACTTC CASSWTASSYEQYF
TRBJ1-2 - TRBV2 - TGTGCCAGCAGTGCCAGGACCGCCGGCTATGGCTACACCTTC CASSARTAGYGYTF
TRBJ1-1 many TRBV6-6 TRBD1 TGTGCCAGCAGCTACAGGGGGGGCACTGAAGCTTTCTTT CASSYRGGTEAFF
TRBJ1-2 many TRBV4-1 - TGCGCCAGCAGCCAGCTCACAGGGTCTAACTATGGCTACACCTTC CASSQLTGSNYGYTF
TRBJ2-3 - TRBV7-2 - TGTGCCAGCAGCTTACGGACAGTCACAGATACGCAGTATTTT CASSLRTVTDTQYF
TRBJ1-2 few TRBV12-3/TRBV12-4 - TGTGCCAGCAGGCGGAGGGGGGGCGCCCCATTCTATGGCTACACCTTC CASRRRGGAPFYGYTF
TRBJ1-2 few TRBV12-3/TRBV12-4 - TGTGCCAGCAGTCCCAACCTCGTAGGACCGACGATAAGTGGCTACACCTTC CASSPNLVGPTISGYTF
TRBJ2-3 - TRBV20-1 TRBD2 TGCAGTGCTAGGAACAGCGGGGGGCGTACAGATACGCAGTATTTT CSARNSGGRTDTQYF
TRBJ1-1 - TRBV20-1 - TGCAGTGCTCCCCTGAACACTGAAGCTTTCTTT CSAPLNTEAFF
TRBJ1-2 - TRBV28 - TGTGCCAGCAGTTTATGGGCAGGGTTAGCTAACTATGGCTACACCTTC CASSLWAGLANYGYTF
TRBJ1-6 - TRBV20-1 TRBD1 TGCAGTGCCATCGGGACAGGTTATAATTCACCCCTCCACTTT CSAIGTGYNSPLHF
TRBJ1-4 few TRBV7-9 - TGTGCCAGCAGCTTAACGGGGGCGAAAGGTGAAAAACTGTTTTTT CASSLTGAKGEKLFF
TRBJ2-7 - TRBV10-3 - TGTGCCATCAGGGATGGGTTAGCGGCCTACGAGCAGTACTTC CAIRDGLAAYEQYF
TRBJ2-3 - TRBV6-6 - TGTGCCAGCAGTCCACAGGGTTTTAGTTCAGATAAGCAGTATTTT CASSPQGFSSDKQYF
TRBJ1-1 - TRBV10-3 - TGTGCCATCAGTGAGGGACAGTTTAACACTGAAGCTTTCTTT CAISEGQFNTEAFF
TRBJ1-4 - TRBV7-9 TRBD1 TGTGCCAGCAGCTCCCAGGACAGGGGCGAGGTAGAAAAACTGTTTTTT CASSSQDRGEVEKLFF
TRBJ2-7 few TRBV11-2 TRBD2 TGTGCCAGCAGCTTAGGAAGTAGCGGGGCTTACGAGCAGTACTTC CASSLGSSGAYEQYF
TRBJ2-1 - TRBV5-1 - TGCGCCAGCAGCTCAGGGGATGGGGCCTACAATGAGCAGTTCTTC CASSSGDGAYNEQFF
TRBJ2-1 - TRBV5-6 - TGTGCCAGCAGCCCCGTTACCGGCAGCTACTCCTACAATGAGCAGTTCTTC CASSPVTGSYSYNEQFF